One sample yielded the 19 T cell receptor beta chains listed below, sequenced in a study of cytomegalovirus exposure and HLA in healthy donors. Both 60 Vbeta primers and 13 Jbeta primers went into the PCR. This table comes from immunoSEQ multiplex PCR, and its TCRdb copy is limited to in-frame clones, with some not included. The profile shows some 220,000 clones, about 89% of them singletons. The specimen was PBMCs. The receptors derive from a woman aged 18-29 years in good health and CMV-seronegative.

The rearrangement links TRBV5-1 to TRBJ2-1, with 7 bases matching TRBD1. The CDR3 is 16 residues long. CDR1 and CDR2 from the germline V gene are SGHRS and YFSETQ. Unmatched junction bases numbered 8, after V lost 1 base and J lost 4 bases. In DNA form, the CDR3 reads TGCGCCAGCAGCTTGAATCCGGGACAGACTTACAATGAGCAGTTCTTC. Protein product: CASSLNPGQTYNEQFF. The full variable domain, rest sourced from reference TRBV5-1 and TRBJ2-1, is KAGVTQTPRYLIKTRGQQVTLSCSPISGHRSVSWYQQTPGQGLQFLFEYFSETQRNKGNFPGRFSGRQFSNSRSEMNVSTLELGDSALYLCASSLNPGQTYNEQFFGPGTRLTVL.

The V gene is TRBV10-2, the J gene TRBJ1-2; TRBD1 might be the D (5 bases). Between the trimmed V and J ends, which lost 3 bases and 8 bases, there was a span of 10 bases. This CDR3 region has 12 residues. The V gene's germline CDR1 is WSHSY and CDR2 SAAADI. CDR3 sequence (DNA): TGCGCCAGCAGTGACACAGGTTGGGGCTACACCTTC. Translated: CASSDTGWGYTF.

The chain recombines TRBV18 with TRBJ1-1; perhaps TRBD1 as D (5 bases). CDR3 length: 15 residues. V lost 1 base to trimming and J lost 3 bases, with 12 bases between them. Germline CDR1 is KGHSH and CDR2 is LQKENI. The CDR3 loop reads CASSPLGRSDTEAFF. CDR3 DNA: TGTGCCAGCTCACCACTGGGGCGGTCGGACACTGAAGCTTTCTTT.

The chain recombines TRBV2 with TRBJ1-2; 10 bases agree with TRBD1. Germline lookup yields CDR1 SNHLY and CDR2 FYNNEI. Trimming cost V 3 bases and J 3 bases; bases outside gene matches: 4. The CDR3 spans 15 residues. DNA for the CDR3: TGTGCCAGCAGTGACAGGGACAGGGGCCACTATGGCTACACCTTC. Residues: CASSDRDRGHYGYTF.

This chain links TRBV11-3 with TRBJ2-7, with 10 bases lining up with TRBD2. The CDR3 has 15 amino acids. Germline V gene data show CDR1 as SGHNT and CDR2 as YENEEA. Losses at the gene ends were 1 base for V and 3 bases for J; bases not matched to a gene: 3. CDR3 sequence (DNA): TGTGCCAGCAGCTTAGCCCTAGCGGGGGTCTACGAGCAGTACTTC. This codes for CASSLALAGVYEQYF.

This clone was seen once. V usage is TRBV5-4 and J usage is TRBJ2-2; TRBD1 matches at 8 bases. Germline CDR1 and CDR2: SGHNT and YYREEE (reference sequence). V gave up 0 bases and J gave up 8 bases; unmatched junction bases: 6. The CDR3 is 15 amino acids. The CDR3 sequence is CASSLGGQVRGELFF. CDR3 DNA sequence: TGTGCCAGCAGCTTGGGGGGACAGGTCCGTGGGGAGCTGTTTTTT.

The chain couples TRBV2 to TRBJ2-4; 7 bases fit TRBD2. Germline lookup yields CDR1 SNHLY and CDR2 FYNNEI. The CDR3 consists of 16 residues. V lost 5 bases to trimming and J lost 5 bases; unmatched junction nucleotides: 12. The CDR3 coding sequence is TGTGCCAGCAGTCCCGCTAGCGGAGTTTTTGAAAACATTCAGTACTTC. Translated: CASSPASGVFENIQYF.

The J gene is TRBJ1-3, the V gene TRBV9; D ambiguous. CDR3 length: 13 residues. Per the germline V gene, CDR1 is SGDLS and CDR2 is YYNGEE. V lost 4 bases to trimming and J lost 4 bases, with 9 bases between them. DNA for the CDR3: TGTGCCAGCAGCATTACATCCGGAAACACCATATATTTT. Protein product: CASSITSGNTIYF.

The V call is TRBV5-1, the J call TRBJ2-1; 10 bases are a match to TRBD2. The CDR3 contains 15 residues. CDR1 is SGHRS, CDR2 YFSETQ, per germline. V was pared by 3 bases and J by 6 bases, with 6 bases of the junction left unmatched. In nucleotides, the CDR3 is TGCGCCAGCAGCTCGAGCGGGGGGGCCGTCAATGAGCAGTTCTTC. Translated, it gives CASSSSGGAVNEQFF.

The rearrangement uses TRBV6-1 and TRBJ1-5; a weak D match, TRBD1 (5 bases). CDR1 and CDR2 (germline): MNHNS, SASEGT. The CDR3 consists of 13 residues. V shed 4 bases and J shed 6 bases, with 10 bases lying between them. CDR3 DNA sequence: TGTGCCAGCAGTGTCACAGGTAGTCAGCCCCAGCATTTT. Translated, it gives CASSVTGSQPQHF.

CDR3 amino acids: CASSQSTGFSYNEQFF. DNA of the CDR3: TGTGCCAGCAGCCAATCGACAGGGTTCTCCTACAATGAGCAGTTCTTC. The rearrangement joins TRBV11-1 to TRBJ2-1; 7 positions agree with TRBD1. The CDR3 runs 16 residues. Losses at the gene ends were 5 bases for V and 0 bases for J; bases not matched to a gene: 7. Germline CDR1 is SGHAT and CDR2 is FQDESV (reference sequence).

This clone was picked up one time. This rearrangement joins TRBV29-1 to TRBJ2-6; TRBD1 aligns across 10 bases. The CDR3 contains 16 residues. Germline V gene data show CDR1 as SQVTM and CDR2 as ANQGSEA. After removal of 3 bases from V and 4 bases from J, the junction contained 6 bases not matched to a gene. The CDR3 DNA reads TGCAGCGTTGATACGGGACAGGGGAACGGGGCCAACGTCCTGACTTTC. This encodes CSVDTGQGNGANVLTF.

The rearrangement joins TRBV19 to TRBJ2-7; D perhaps matches TRBD1 (5 bases). V was cut by 1 base and J by 5 bases, with 9 bases left in between. CDR3 length: 13 residues. Germline CDR1 LNHDA, CDR2 SQIVND (reference sequence). The CDR3 bases are TGTGCCAGTAGTATAGCAGGGCAACACGAGCAGTACTTC. This codes for CASSIAGQHEQYF.

This clone has just a few counts. This chain connects TRBV21-1 to TRBJ1-5; whether TRBD1, the table's D call, matches the DNA was not checked. TRBV21-1 has pseudogene status. The CDR3 extends over 16 amino acids. The CDR3 here is CASSKGTDPSNQPQHF. The CDR3, as DNA: TGTGCCAGCAGCAAAGGGACAGATCCTAGCAATCAGCCCCAGCATTTT.

The rearrangement links TRBV4-3 to TRBJ2-1; 10 bases align to TRBD2. The germline CDR1 and CDR2 sequences are LGHNA and YSLEER. The junction had 7 bases not matched to a gene; V was cut back by 4 bases and J by 1 base. The CDR3 has 17 residues. The CDR3 nucleotides are TGCGCCAGCAGCCCGGGACTAGCGAGTACTTCCTACAATGAGCAGTTCTTC. Its translation is CASSPGLASTSYNEQFF.

The chain is built from TRBV5-1 and TRBJ1-5; maybe TRBD1 (6 bases). CDR1 SGHRS and CDR2 YFSETQ come from the germline V gene. The CDR3 is made up of 14 amino acids. Trimming took off 0 bases at V and 6 bases at J, with 10 bases between the two ends. The CDR3 sequence is CASSLAEGGQPQHF. CDR3 bases: TGCGCCAGCAGCTTGGCAGAAGGGGGTCAGCCCCAGCATTTT.

This chain joins TRBV2 and TRBJ1-5; TRBD1 is a possible D gene (5 bases). Trimming stripped 3 bases from V and 0 bases from J, with 18 bases between. Germline V lookup: CDR1 SNHLY, CDR2 FYNNEI. This CDR3 is 18 amino acids long. The CDR3 DNA reads as TGTGCCAGCAGTGAGAGGTTACCCCAGGGTAATAGCAATCAGCCCCAGCATTTT. Protein: CASSERLPQGNSNQPQHF.

The chain links TRBV11-3 to TRBJ1-3; D remains unclear. The CDR3 consists of 15 residues. Germline CDR1 SGHNT, CDR2 YENEEA. Trimming removed 2 bases at V and 0 bases at J, with 8 bases between. CDR3 residues: CASSLFRSSGNTIYF. The DNA of the CDR3 is TGTGCCAGCAGCTTATTCAGAAGCTCTGGAAACACCATATATTTT.

V gene TRBV4-3 combines with J gene TRBJ1-1; 8 positions match TRBD1. The CDR3 sequence is 18 residues long. Germline V lookup: CDR1 LGHNA, CDR2 YSLEER. V lost 1 base, J lost 0 bases, and 10 bases stayed unmatched. CDR3 coding DNA: TGCGCCAGCAGCCAAGTGCCGCGACAGGGGTCCATGAACACTGAAGCTTTCTTT. It yields the protein CASSQVPRQGSMNTEAFF.